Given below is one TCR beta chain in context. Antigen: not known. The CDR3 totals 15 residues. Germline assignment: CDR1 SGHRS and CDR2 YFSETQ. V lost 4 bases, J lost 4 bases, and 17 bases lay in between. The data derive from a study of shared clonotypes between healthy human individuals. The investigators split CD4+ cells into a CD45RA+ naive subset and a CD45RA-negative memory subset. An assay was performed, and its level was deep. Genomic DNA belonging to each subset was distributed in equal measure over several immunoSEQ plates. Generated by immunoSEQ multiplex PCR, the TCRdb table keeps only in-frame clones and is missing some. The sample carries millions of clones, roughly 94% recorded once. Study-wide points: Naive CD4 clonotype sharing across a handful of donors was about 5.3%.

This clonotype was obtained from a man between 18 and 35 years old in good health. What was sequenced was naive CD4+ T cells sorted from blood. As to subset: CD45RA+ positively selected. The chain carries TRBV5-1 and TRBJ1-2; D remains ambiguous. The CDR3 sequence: CASSPGVTEAYGYTF. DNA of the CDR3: TGCGCCAGCAGCCCTGGAGTGACTGAAGCCTATGGCTACACCTTC.